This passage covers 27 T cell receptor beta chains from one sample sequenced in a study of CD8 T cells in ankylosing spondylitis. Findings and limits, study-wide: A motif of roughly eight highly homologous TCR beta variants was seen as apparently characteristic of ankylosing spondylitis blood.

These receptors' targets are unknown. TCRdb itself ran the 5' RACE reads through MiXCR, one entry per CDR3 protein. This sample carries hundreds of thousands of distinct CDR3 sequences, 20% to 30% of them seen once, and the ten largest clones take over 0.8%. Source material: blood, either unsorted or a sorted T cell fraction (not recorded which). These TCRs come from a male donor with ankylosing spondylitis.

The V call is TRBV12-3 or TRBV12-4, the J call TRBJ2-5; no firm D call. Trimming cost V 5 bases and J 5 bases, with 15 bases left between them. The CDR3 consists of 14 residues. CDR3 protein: CASSPGRMGETQYF. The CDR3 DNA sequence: TGTGCCAGCAGTCCCGGCCGCATGGGGGAGACCCAGTACTTC.

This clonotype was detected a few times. The CDR3 region is CASSNGGTEAFF. The CDR3, as DNA: TGTGCCAGCAGTAATGGGGGCACTGAAGCTTTCTTT. The chain links TRBV6-6 to TRBJ1-1, with D perhaps matching TRBD1 (5 bases). CDR1 is MNHNY, CDR2 SVGAGI, per germline (reference sequence). The CDR3 has 12 residues. V lost 5 bases and J 4 bases, leaving 8 bases between the germline ends.

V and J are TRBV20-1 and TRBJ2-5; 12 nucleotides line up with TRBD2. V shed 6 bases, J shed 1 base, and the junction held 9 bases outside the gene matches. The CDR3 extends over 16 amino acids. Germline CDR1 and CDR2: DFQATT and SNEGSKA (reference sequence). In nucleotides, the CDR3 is TGCAGTGCAGCGAGACTAGCGGGGGCCTTCCAAGAGACCCAGTACTTC. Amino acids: CSAARLAGAFQETQYF.

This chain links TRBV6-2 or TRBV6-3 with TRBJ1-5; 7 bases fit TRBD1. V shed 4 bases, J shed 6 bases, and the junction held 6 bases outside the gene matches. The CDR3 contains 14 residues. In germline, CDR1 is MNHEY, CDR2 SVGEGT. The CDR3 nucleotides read TGTGCCAGCAGTTTTCAGGGGGAAGGTCAGCCCCAGCATTTT. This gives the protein CASSFQGEGQPQHF.

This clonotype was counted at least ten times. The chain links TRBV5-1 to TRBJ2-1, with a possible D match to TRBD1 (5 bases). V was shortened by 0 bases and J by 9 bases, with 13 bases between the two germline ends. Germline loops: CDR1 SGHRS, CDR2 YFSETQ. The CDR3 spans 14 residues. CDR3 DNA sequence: TGCGCCAGCAGCTTGGTTCAGGGTCCGGGTGAGCAGTTCTTC. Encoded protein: CASSLVQGPGEQFF.

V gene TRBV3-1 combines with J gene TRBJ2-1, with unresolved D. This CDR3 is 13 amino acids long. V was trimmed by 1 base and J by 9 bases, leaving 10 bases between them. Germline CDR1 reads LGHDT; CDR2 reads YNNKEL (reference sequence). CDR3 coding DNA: TGTGCCAGCAGCCAAGGCCCTTTGAGTGAGCAGTTCTTC. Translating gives CASSQGPLSEQFF.

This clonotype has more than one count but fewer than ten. The DNA for the CDR3 is TGTGCCATCAGTGAGTCGGCGAGGCCAGGCGGCAATCAGCCCCAGCATTTT. Its protein product is CAISESARPGGNQPQHF. The rearrangement joins TRBV10-3 to TRBJ1-5; D is unresolved. Between the trimmed V and J ends, which lost 0 bases and 2 bases, there was a span of 14 bases. CDR1 and CDR2 (germline): ENHRY, SYGVKD. The CDR3 is 17 residues long.

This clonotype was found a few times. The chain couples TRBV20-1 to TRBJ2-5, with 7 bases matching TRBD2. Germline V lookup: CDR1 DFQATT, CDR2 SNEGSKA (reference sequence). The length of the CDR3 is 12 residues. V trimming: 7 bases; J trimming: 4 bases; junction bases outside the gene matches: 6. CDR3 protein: CSVLPGGETQYF. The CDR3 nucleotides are TGCAGTGTCCTTCCGGGGGGAGAGACCCAGTACTTC.

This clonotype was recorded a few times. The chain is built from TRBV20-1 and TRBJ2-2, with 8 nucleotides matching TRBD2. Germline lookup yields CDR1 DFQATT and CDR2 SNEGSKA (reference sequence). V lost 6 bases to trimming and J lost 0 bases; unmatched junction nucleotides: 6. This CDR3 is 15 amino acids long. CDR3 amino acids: CSAWDSGTNTGELFF. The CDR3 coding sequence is TGCAGTGCCTGGGATAGCGGGACGAACACCGGGGAGCTGTTTTTT.

CDR3 region: CASSYEFITSGQPQHF. CDR3 DNA sequence: TGTGCCAGCAGCTATGAATTTATAACATCGGGGCAGCCCCAGCATTTT. This chain connects TRBV5-5 to TRBJ1-5; the D is unclear. With 3 bases removed from V and 7 bases from J, the gap between germline ends came to 20 bases. CDR3 length: 16 residues. The germline V gene has CDR1 SGHKS and CDR2 YYEKEE (reference sequence). Based on the CDR3 plus reference TRBV5-5 and TRBJ1-5, the full variable domain is DAGVTQSPTHLIKTRGQQVTLRCSPISGHKSVSWYQQVLGQGPQFIFQYYEKEERGRGNFPDRFSARQFPNYSSELNVNALLLGDSALYLCASSYEFITSGQPQHFGDGTRLSIL.

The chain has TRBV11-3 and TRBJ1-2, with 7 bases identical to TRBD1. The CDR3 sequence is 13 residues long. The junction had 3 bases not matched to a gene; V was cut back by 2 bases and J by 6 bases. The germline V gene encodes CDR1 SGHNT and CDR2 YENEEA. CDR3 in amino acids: CASSLLRGDGYTF. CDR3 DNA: TGTGCCAGCAGCTTACTCAGGGGGGATGGCTACACCTTC.

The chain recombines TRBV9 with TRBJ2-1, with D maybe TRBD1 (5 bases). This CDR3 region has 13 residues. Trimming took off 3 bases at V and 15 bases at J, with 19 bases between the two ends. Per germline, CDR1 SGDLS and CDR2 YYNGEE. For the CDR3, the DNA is TGTGCCAGCAGCGGGGTACGGAAGACAGCGCTGTTCTTC. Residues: CASSGVRKTALFF.

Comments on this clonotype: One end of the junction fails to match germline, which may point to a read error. The CDR3, as DNA: TGTGCCTGCAGCTTAAGAGGAGCTAACTATGGCTACACCTTC. Encoded protein: CACSLRGANYGYTF. The chain combines TRBV11-2 with TRBJ1-2, with no clear D. Germline-derived CDR1 and CDR2 are SGHAT and FQNNGV. The CDR3 consists of 14 residues.

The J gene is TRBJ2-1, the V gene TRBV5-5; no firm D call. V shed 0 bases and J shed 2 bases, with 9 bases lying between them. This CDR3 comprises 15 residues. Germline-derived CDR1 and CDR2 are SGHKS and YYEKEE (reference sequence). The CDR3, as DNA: TGTGCCAGCAGCTTGGTTCTCGACACCTACAATGAGCAGTTCTTC. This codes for CASSLVLDTYNEQFF.

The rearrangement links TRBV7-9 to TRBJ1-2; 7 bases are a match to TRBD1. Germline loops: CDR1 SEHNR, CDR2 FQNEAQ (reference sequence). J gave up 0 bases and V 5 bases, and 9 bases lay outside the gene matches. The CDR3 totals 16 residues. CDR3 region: CASSLTGPTTNYGYTF. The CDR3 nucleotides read TGTGCCAGCAGCCTGACAGGGCCCACTACTAACTATGGCTACACCTTC.

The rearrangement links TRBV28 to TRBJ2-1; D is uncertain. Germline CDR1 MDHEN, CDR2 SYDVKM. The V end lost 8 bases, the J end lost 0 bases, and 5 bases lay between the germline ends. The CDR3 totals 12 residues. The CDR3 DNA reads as TGTGCCAGCCTCCACTCCTACAATGAGCAGTTCTTC. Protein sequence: CASLHSYNEQFF. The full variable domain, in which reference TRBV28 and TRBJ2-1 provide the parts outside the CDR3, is DVKVTQSSRYLVKRTGEKVFLECVQDMDHENMFWYRQDPGLGLRLIYFSYDVKMKEKGDIPEGYSVSREKKERFSLILESASTNQTSMYLCASLHSYNEQFFGPGTRLTVL.

The CDR3 sequence is CASSRDSFNYGYTF. The DNA of the CDR3 is TGTGCCAGCAGCCGGGACAGCTTCAACTATGGCTACACCTTC. This rearrangement joins TRBV7-9 to TRBJ1-2; 7 bases align to TRBD1. The CDR3 sequence is 14 residues long. Germline CDR1 SEHNR, CDR2 FQNEAQ (reference sequence). V gave up 5 bases and J gave up 2 bases; unmatched junction bases: 5. Full variable domain (rest looked up from reference TRBV7-9 and TRBJ1-2): DTGVSQNPRHKITKRGQNVTFRCDPISEHNRLYWYRQTLGQGPEFLTYFQNEAQLEKSRLLSDRFSAERPKGSFSTLEIQRTEQGDSAMYLCASSRDSFNYGYTFGSGTRLTVV.

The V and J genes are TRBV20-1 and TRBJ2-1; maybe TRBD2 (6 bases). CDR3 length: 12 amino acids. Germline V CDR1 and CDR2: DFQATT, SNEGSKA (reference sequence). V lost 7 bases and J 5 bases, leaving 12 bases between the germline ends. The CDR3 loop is CSVSRGDNEQFF. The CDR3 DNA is TGCAGTGTCTCGCGGGGCGACAATGAGCAGTTCTTC.

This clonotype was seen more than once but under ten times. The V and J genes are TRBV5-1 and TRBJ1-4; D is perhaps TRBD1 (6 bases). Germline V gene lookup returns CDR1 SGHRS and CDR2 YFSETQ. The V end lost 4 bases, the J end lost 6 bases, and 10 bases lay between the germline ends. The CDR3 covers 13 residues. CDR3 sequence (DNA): TGCGCCAGCAGCGGGGGGCCTCATGAAAAACTGTTTTTT. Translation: CASSGGPHEKLFF.

The CDR3 region is CSASTQWAGGFTYEQYF. The CDR3 DNA follows: TGCAGTGCTTCCACCCAGTGGGCGGGAGGGTTTACCTACGAGCAGTACTTC. V usage is TRBV20-1 and J usage is TRBJ2-7, with TRBD2 matching 9 bases. Germline CDR1 reads DFQATT; CDR2 reads SNEGSKA (reference sequence). The length of the CDR3 is 17 residues. V trimming: 5 bases; J trimming: 2 bases; junction bases outside the gene matches: 16.

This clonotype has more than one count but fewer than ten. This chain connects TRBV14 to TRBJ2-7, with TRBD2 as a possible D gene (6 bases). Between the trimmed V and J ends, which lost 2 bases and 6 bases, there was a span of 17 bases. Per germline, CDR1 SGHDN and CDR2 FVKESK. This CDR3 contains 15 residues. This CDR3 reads CASSQTGTSRGEQYV. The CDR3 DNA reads TGTGCCAGCAGCCAAACCGGGACCTCGCGGGGCGAGCAGTACGTC.

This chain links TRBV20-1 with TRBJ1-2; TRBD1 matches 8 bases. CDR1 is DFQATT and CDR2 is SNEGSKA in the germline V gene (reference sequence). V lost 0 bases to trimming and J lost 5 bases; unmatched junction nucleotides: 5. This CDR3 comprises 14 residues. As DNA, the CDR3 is TGCAGTGCTAGAGATTACCGGACAGGGTATGGCTACACCTTC. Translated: CSARDYRTGYGYTF.

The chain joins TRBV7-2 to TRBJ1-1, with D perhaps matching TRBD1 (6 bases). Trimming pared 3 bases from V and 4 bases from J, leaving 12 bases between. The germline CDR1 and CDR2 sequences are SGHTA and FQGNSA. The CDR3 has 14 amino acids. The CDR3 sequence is CASSFNRESTEAFF. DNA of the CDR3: TGTGCCAGCAGCTTCAACAGGGAGAGCACTGAAGCTTTCTTT.

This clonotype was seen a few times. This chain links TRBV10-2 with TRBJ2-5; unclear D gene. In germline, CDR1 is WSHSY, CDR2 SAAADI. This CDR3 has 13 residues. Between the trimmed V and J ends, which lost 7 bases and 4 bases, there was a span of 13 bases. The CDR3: CASTSRSRETQYF. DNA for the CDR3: TGCGCCAGCACCTCCCGGAGTCGAGAGACCCAGTACTTC.

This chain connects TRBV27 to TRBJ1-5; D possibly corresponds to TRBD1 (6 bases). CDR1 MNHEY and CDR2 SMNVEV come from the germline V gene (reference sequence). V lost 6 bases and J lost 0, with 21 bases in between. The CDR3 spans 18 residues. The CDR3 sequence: CASSRTTWTENSNQPQHF. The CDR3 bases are TGTGCCAGCAGCCGAACCACATGGACAGAGAATAGCAATCAGCCCCAGCATTTT.

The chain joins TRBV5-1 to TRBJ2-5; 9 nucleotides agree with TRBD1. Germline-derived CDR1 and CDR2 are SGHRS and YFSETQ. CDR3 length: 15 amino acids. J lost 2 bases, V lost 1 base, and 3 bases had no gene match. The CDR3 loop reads CASSLWTGVQETQYF. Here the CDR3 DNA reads TGCGCCAGCAGCTTGTGGACAGGGGTTCAAGAGACCCAGTACTTC.

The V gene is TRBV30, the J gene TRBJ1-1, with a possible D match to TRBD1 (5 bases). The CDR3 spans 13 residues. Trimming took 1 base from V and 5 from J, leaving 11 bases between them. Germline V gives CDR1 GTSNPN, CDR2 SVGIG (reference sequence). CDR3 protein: CAWSAGARTEAFF. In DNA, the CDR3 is TGTGCCTGGAGTGCTGGGGCTCGAACTGAAGCTTTCTTT.